The present TCR beta chain was sequenced within a study of PD-1 blockade in classical Hodgkin lymphoma (TCRdb year 2020). For the wider study: The study used TCR beta sequencing and CyTOF to define a peripheral blood immune signature of response to PD-1 blockade in classical Hodgkin lymphoma. Study-wide conclusions, independent of this receptor: The study was limited to a single clinical trial cohort, and causes of repertoire differences, possibly disease activity or prior therapy, remained undefined. Baseline TCR diversity was reported to be lower in newly diagnosed patients than in healthy donors, and even lower in relapsed/refractory patients.

Notes on this clone: There is no known antigen for this receptor. No qualities accompany the bases; no much larger clone lies one base away.

The time point label of this sample denotes: newly diagnosed, previously untreated cHL patient sample. PBMCs from patients with newly diagnosed, previously untreated classical Hodgkin lymphoma were sequenced as a comparison group for the relapsed/refractory trial patients. After peripheral blood was drawn into 8 mL Vacutainer Cell Preparation Tubes, PBMCs were isolated by centrifugation and then cryopreserved. Genomic DNA was isolated using the Qiagen DNeasy kit from unsorted PBMCs as well as from negatively selected CD4+ and CD8+ fractions. TCR beta CDR3 regions were subjected to amplification by immunoSEQ multiplex PCR with primers that anneal to V and J segments. Amplification bias was minimized using a synthetic immune receptor repertoire, and residual bias was removed computationally after sequencing. Per the original workflow: Custom Python scripts were used to quantify repertoire diversity as the Shannon entropy index. Unsorted, CD4+ and CD8+ repertoires were analyzed separately, except for combined analyses in which CD4+ and CD8+ sequences were merged in silico. The clones in this table, taken by TCRdb from immuneACCESS, are in-frame only. Not every clone is retained; where verified, under half of the shortfall comes from an unresolved V gene, and the cause of the rest is unknown. That table gives V, J and clone size, and the DNA gave D and trimming. For this sample the table gives roughly 70,000 clones, of which over 90% were detected only once. The biggest ten clones account for over 2.5% of the sample.

This TCR was sampled from a human donor with classical Hodgkin lymphoma. The sample was peripheral blood mononuclear cells (PBMCs).

CDR3 reads: CASSLAIGNEQYF. The sequence in DNA is TGCGCCAGCAGCTTGGCCATAGGGAACGAGCAGTACTTC. This receptor chain uses TRBV5-1 and TRBJ2-7, with the D gene uncertain. Inclusive of the bounding cysteine and phenylalanine, the CDR3 is 13 residues long. Here the CDR3 DNA is all that survives: 39 bases in frame from base 1. Taken from the germline V gene, the CDR1 and CDR2 loops are SGHRS and YFSETQ. V and J lose 0 bases and 5 bases, and a span of 9 bases separates them.